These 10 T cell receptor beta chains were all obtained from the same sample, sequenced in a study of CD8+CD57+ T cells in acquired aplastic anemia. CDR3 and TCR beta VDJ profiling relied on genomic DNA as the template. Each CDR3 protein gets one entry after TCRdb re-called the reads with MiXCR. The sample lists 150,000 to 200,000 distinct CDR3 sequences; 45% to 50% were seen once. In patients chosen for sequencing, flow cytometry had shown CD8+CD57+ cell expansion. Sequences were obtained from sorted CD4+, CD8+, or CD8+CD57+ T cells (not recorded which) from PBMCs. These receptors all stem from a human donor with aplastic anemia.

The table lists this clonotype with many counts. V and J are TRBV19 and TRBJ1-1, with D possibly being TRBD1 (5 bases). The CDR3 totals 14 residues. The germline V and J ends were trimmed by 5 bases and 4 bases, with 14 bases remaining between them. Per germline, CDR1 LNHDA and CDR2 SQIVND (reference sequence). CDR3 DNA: TGTGCCAGTAGTCCGCCCCGACAGACCACTGAAGCTTTCTTT. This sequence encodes CASSPPRQTTEAFF.

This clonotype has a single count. The CDR3 coding sequence is TGTGCCAGCAGGACAGCTTCTAACTATGGCTACACCTTC. Translation gives CASRTASNYGYTF. The chain has TRBV5-4 and TRBJ1-2; weak D call: TRBD1 (5 bases). The germline gives CDR1 SGHNT, CDR2 YYREEE (reference sequence). The V and J ends lost 5 bases and 0 bases respectively, with 8 bases between them. The CDR3 runs to 13 residues. The full variable domain, in which reference TRBV5-4 and TRBJ1-2 provide the parts outside the CDR3, is ETGVTQSPTHLIKTRGQQVTLRCSSQSGHNTVSWYQQALGQGPQFIFQYYREEENGRGNFPPRFSGLQFPNYSSELNVNALELDDSALYLCASRTASNYGYTFGSGTRLTVV.

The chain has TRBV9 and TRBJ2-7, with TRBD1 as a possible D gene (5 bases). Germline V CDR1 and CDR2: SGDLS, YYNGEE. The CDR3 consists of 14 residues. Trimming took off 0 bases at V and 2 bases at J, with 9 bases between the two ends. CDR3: CASSVGRVTYEQYF. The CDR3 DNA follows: TGTGCCAGCAGCGTAGGCAGGGTAACCTACGAGCAGTACTTC.

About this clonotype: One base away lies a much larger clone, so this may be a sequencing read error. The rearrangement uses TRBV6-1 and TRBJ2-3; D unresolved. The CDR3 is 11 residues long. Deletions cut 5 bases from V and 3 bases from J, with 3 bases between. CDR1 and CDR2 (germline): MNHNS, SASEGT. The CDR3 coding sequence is TGTGCCAGCAGTAAGACAGATACGCAGTATTTT. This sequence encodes CASSKTDTQYF.

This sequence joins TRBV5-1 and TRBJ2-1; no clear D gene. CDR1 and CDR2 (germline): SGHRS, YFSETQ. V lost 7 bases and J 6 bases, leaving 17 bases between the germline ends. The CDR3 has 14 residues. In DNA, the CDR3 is TGCGCCAGCGGCTCCCAGTCCGGTAGCAATGAGCAGTTCTTC. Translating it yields CASGSQSGSNEQFF.

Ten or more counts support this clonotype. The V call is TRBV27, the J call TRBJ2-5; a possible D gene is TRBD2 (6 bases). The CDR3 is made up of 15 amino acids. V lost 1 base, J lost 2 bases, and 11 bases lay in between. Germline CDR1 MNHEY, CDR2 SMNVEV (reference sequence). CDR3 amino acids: CASSLFWGTQETQYF. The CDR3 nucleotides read TGTGCCAGCAGTTTATTTTGGGGGACTCAAGAGACCCAGTACTTC.

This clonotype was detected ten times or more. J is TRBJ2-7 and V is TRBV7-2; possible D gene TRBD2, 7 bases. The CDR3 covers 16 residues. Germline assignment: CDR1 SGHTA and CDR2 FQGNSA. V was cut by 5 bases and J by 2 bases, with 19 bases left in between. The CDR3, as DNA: TGTGCCAGCAGCCTTGCGAGGGGGGGCGATGCCTACGAGCAGTACTTC. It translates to CASSLARGGDAYEQYF.

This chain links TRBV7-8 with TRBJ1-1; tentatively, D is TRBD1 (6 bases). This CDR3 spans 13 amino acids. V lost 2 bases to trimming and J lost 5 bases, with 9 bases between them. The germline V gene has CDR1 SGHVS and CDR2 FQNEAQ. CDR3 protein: CASSLIQGTEAFF. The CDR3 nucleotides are TGTGCCAGCAGCTTAATTCAGGGGACTGAAGCTTTCTTT. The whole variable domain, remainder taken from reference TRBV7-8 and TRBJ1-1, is GAGVSQSPRYKVAKRGQDVALRCDPISGHVSLFWYQQALGQGPEFLTYFQNEAQLDKSGLPSDRFFAERPEGSVSTLKIQRTQQEDSAVYLCASSLIQGTEAFFGQGTRLTVV.

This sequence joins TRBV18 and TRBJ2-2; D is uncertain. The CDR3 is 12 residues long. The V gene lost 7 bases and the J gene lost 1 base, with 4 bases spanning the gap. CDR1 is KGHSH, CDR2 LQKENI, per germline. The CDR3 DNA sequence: TGTGCCAGCTTAAAGAACACCGGGGAGCTGTTTTTT. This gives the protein CASLKNTGELFF. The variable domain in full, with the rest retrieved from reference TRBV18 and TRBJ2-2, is NAGVMQNPRHLVRRRGQEARLRCSPMKGHSHVYWYRQLPEEGLKFMVYLQKENIIDESGMPKERFSAEFPKEGPSILRIQQVVRGDSAAYFCASLKNTGELFFGEGSRLTVL.

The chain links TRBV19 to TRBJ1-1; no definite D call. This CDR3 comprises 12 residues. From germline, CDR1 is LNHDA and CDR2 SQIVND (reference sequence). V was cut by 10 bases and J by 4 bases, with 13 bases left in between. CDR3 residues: CATSYRGTEAFF. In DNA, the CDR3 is TGTGCCACCTCATACCGGGGCACTGAAGCTTTCTTT.